Following are 25 T cell receptor beta chains from one sample sequenced in a study of blood T cell repertoires in COVID-19. Only in-frame clones appear in the TCRdb table, and some are missing; sequencing was by immunoSEQ multiplex PCR. The profile covers around 78,000 clones, with around nine tenths appearing a single time and 1.5% to 2% taken by the ten largest. Sequenced sample: peripheral blood. These receptors were taken from a woman in her fifties or sixties with acute or convalescent COVID-19.

This chain joins TRBV7-2 and TRBJ2-1; 10 bases line up with TRBD1. V dropped 5 bases and J dropped 4; count of bases not matched to a gene: 5. CDR1 SGHTA and CDR2 FQGNSA come from the germline V gene. The CDR3 runs to 15 residues. CDR3 DNA sequence: TGTGCCAGCAGCCCGGACAGGGGGTTGTACAATGAGCAGTTCTTC. This sequence encodes CASSPDRGLYNEQFF.

The chain uses TRBV5-4 and TRBJ1-2; 9 nucleotides line up with TRBD1. Germline trimming cut 4 bases from V and 8 bases from J; bases unmatched to any gene: 9. From germline, CDR1 is SGHNT and CDR2 YYREEE (reference sequence). The CDR3 contains 14 residues. The DNA for the CDR3 is TGTGCCAGCAGCGCCCAGGGACAGGGAGGCGGCTACACCTTC. It specifies CASSAQGQGGGYTF.

This clone was picked up a small number of times. The CDR3 DNA sequence: TGTGCCAGCAGCGCAATAACTCCGACAGGACAGGGGGTTTCGGGAAACACCATATATTTT. Protein: CASSAITPTGQGVSGNTIYF. The V call is TRBV9, the J call TRBJ1-3; TRBD1 agrees at 10 bases. V gave up 3 bases and J gave up 4 bases; unmatched junction bases: 19. The CDR3 contains 20 residues. Per germline, CDR1 SGDLS and CDR2 YYNGEE. The full variable domain, its missing parts supplied by reference TRBV9 and TRBJ1-3, is DSGVTQTPKHLITATGQRVTLRCSPRSGDLSVYWYQQSLDQGLQFLIQYYNGEERAKGNILERFSAQQFPDLHSELNLSSLELGDSALYFCASSAITPTGQGVSGNTIYFGEGSWLTVV.

The chain has TRBV2 and TRBJ2-4; TRBD1 matches at 8 bases. Trimming cost V 5 bases and J 9 bases; bases outside gene matches: 18. This CDR3 region has 17 residues. Germline assignment: CDR1 SNHLY and CDR2 FYNNEI. The CDR3 loop is CASSSLRTGSPNGIQYF. CDR3 coding DNA: TGTGCCAGCAGTTCTCTCCGGACAGGGTCCCCTAATGGCATTCAGTACTTC. Full variable domain (rest looked up from reference TRBV2 and TRBJ2-4): EPEVTQTPSHQVTQMGQEVILRCVPISNHLYFYWYRQILGQKVEFLVSFYNNEISEKSEIFDDQFSVERPDGSNFTLKIRSTKLEDSAMYFCASSSLRTGSPNGIQYFGAGTRLSVL.

The V call is TRBV27, the J call TRBJ2-7, with 7 bases fitting TRBD2. The CDR3 consists of 16 residues. The ends lost 3 bases at V and 4 bases at J; junction bases unmatched: 12. Germline CDR1 MNHEY, CDR2 SMNVEV (reference sequence). CDR3 nucleotides: TGTGCCAGCAGTTTTTTAGCGGGCCCTAGGATTTACGAGCAGTACTTC. It encodes CASSFLAGPRIYEQYF.

This sequence joins TRBV27 and TRBJ2-5; 8 nucleotides match TRBD2. There are 13 residues in the CDR3. V gave up 7 bases and J gave up 4 bases; unmatched junction bases: 5. Germline lookup yields CDR1 MNHEY and CDR2 SMNVEV (reference sequence). CDR3 residues: CASMRAGAETQYF. For the CDR3, the DNA is TGTGCCAGCATGCGAGCGGGAGCAGAGACCCAGTACTTC.

The CDR3 spells CASSSAKRQGSYEQYF. Here the CDR3 DNA reads TGTGCCAGCAGTTCTGCAAAACGACAGGGCTCCTACGAGCAGTACTTC. The chain combines TRBV6-2 or TRBV6-3 with TRBJ2-7, with 7 bases aligning to TRBD1. CDR3 length: 16 residues. Trimming cost V 4 bases and J 0 bases; bases outside gene matches: 9. CDR1 and CDR2 from the germline V gene are MNHEY and SVGEGT.

This clone was detected only once. This chain joins TRBV16 and TRBJ1-4; D is perhaps TRBD1 (5 bases). Germline CDR1 is KGHSY and CDR2 is FQNENV. Trimming shortened V by 4 bases and J by 8 bases, and 17 bases separated the two germline ends. The CDR3 spans 15 residues. The DNA of the CDR3 is TGTGCCAGCAGCCCTAGCGGGACTGCGGGGGAAAAACTGTTTTTT. Its protein is CASSPSGTAGEKLFF. Looking up the rest from reference TRBV16 and TRBJ1-4 gives the full variable domain: GEEVAQTPKHLVRGEGQKAKLYCAPIKGHSYVFWYQQVLKNEFKFLISFQNENVFDETGMPKERFSAKCLPNSPCSLEIQATKLEDSAVYFCASSPSGTAGEKLFFGSGTQLSVL.

The sample holds a few counts of this clone. The chain uses TRBV2 and TRBJ2-3; no firm D call. V lost 4 bases and J lost 2, with 10 bases in between. This CDR3 is 14 amino acids long. CDR1 and CDR2 from the germline V gene are SNHLY and FYNNEI. CDR3 in DNA: TGTGCCAGCAGTGGACTGAGCCTCACAGATACGCAGTATTTT. Amino acids: CASSGLSLTDTQYF.

The chain combines TRBV11-2 with TRBJ2-7; the match to TRBD1 covers 7 bases. V was clipped by 5 bases and J by 4 bases; unmatched bases: 11. Germline lookup yields CDR1 SGHAT and CDR2 FQNNGV. This CDR3 contains 15 residues. This chain's CDR3 is CASSESNGRGYEQYF. The CDR3 DNA is TGTGCCAGCAGCGAAAGTAACGGCAGGGGGTACGAGCAGTACTTC.

The genes are TRBV7-6 and TRBJ1-5, with D uncertain. Trimming cost V 2 bases and J 0 bases, with 5 bases left between them. The CDR3 runs to 14 residues. Germline CDR1 SGHVS, CDR2 FNYEAQ. The CDR3 protein is CASSLTPSNQPQHF. In DNA form, the CDR3 reads TGTGCCAGCAGCTTAACACCTAGCAATCAGCCCCAGCATTTT.

The chain links TRBV6-5 to TRBJ1-4; tentative D call: TRBD1 (6 bases). The CDR3 runs to 15 residues. V lost 5 bases to trimming and J lost 7 bases, with 17 bases between them. Germline lookup yields CDR1 MNHEY and CDR2 SVGAGI. CDR3 region: CASSLTGREGEKLFF. The CDR3 DNA follows: TGTGCCAGCAGTCTCACAGGGAGGGAAGGTGAAAAACTGTTTTTT.

This clone was counted once. The rearrangement links TRBV6-5 to TRBJ1-1; D gene uncertain. V gave up 3 bases and J gave up 6 bases, with 14 bases separating them. There are 14 residues in the CDR3. From germline, CDR1 is MNHEY and CDR2 SVGAGI. The CDR3 coding sequence is TGTGCCAGCAGTTATCTCCGGCAGGCCGCTGAAGCTTTCTTT. Protein: CASSYLRQAAEAFF.

The J gene is TRBJ2-5, the V gene TRBV12-3 or TRBV12-4, with D perhaps matching TRBD1 (5 bases). The V and J ends lost 6 bases and 3 bases respectively, with 8 bases between them. This CDR3 has 12 residues. For the CDR3, the DNA is TGTGCCAGCAGAGGGGCGGAAGAGACCCAGTACTTC. This encodes CASRGAEETQYF.

The CDR3 bases are TGTGCCAGCAGCTTAGGTCGCAATGAGCAGTTCTTC. Protein product: CASSLGRNEQFF. The gene calls are TRBV11-2 and TRBJ2-1; D is undetermined. Trimming took 1 base from V and 6 from J, leaving 4 bases between them. The CDR3 consists of 12 residues. CDR1 is SGHAT and CDR2 is FQNNGV in the germline V gene.

V usage is TRBV7-3 and J usage is TRBJ2-3; 7 nucleotides agree with TRBD1. This CDR3 region has 16 residues. CDR1 and CDR2 (germline): SGHTA, FQGTGA. V gave up 2 bases and J gave up 1 base; unmatched junction bases: 6. The DNA of the CDR3 is TGTGCCAGCAGCTTACACGGTACAGGGGGCACAGATACGCAGTATTTT. Protein: CASSLHGTGGTDTQYF.

V is TRBV3-1 (or the pseudogene TRBV3-2) and J is TRBJ2-1; D gene ambiguous. The V gene lost 0 bases and the J gene lost 0 bases, with 6 bases spanning the gap. This CDR3 comprises 15 residues. Germline V gene sequence: CDR1 LGHDT, CDR2 YNNKEL (reference sequence). The CDR3 loop is CASSQDRISYNEQFF. As DNA, the CDR3 is TGTGCCAGCAGCCAAGACAGGATCTCCTACAATGAGCAGTTCTTC.

Here the CDR3 reads CASSVGQGNTEAFF. DNA of the CDR3: TGTGCCAGCAGCGTAGGACAGGGGAACACTGAAGCTTTCTTT. The chain uses TRBV9 and TRBJ1-1, with TRBD1 matching 7 bases. Germline V CDR1 and CDR2: SGDLS, YYNGEE. The CDR3 contains 14 residues. V trimming: 0 bases; J trimming: 1 base; junction bases outside the gene matches: 0.

V gene TRBV4-1 combines with J gene TRBJ1-1; no definite D call. V was shortened by 0 bases and J by 10 bases, with 18 bases between the two germline ends. CDR1 and CDR2 from the germline V gene are MGHRA and YSYEKL. CDR3 size: 15 residues. The DNA of the CDR3 is TGCGCCAGCAGCCAAGATCAACAGCCCTCCCGCGCAGCTTTCTTT. Translating it yields CASSQDQQPSRAAFF.

The J gene is TRBJ2-2, the V gene TRBV27, with 7 bases that match TRBD2. The CDR3 extends over 15 amino acids. Germline CDR1 and CDR2: MNHEY and SMNVEV (reference sequence). V lost 3 bases to trimming and J lost 4 bases; unmatched junction nucleotides: 5. CDR3 amino acids: CASSFRWEGTGELFF. The CDR3 DNA sequence: TGTGCCAGCAGTTTCAGGTGGGAGGGCACCGGGGAGCTGTTTTTT.

This sequence joins TRBV27 and TRBJ2-7; 7 bases map to TRBD1. The germline V gene encodes CDR1 MNHEY and CDR2 SMNVEV (reference sequence). The CDR3 spans 16 residues. The junction had 12 bases not matched to a gene; V was cut back by 5 bases and J by 2 bases. The CDR3 DNA sequence: TGTGCCAGCAGTGCGAGACGACAGGGTAGGACCTACGAGCAGTACTTC. It codes for CASSARRQGRTYEQYF.

The genes are TRBV6-2 or TRBV6-3 and TRBJ1-5; D gene ambiguous. Per the germline V gene, CDR1 is MNHEY and CDR2 is SVGEGT. V dropped 1 base and J dropped 2 bases, with 12 bases sitting between them. This CDR3 comprises 16 residues. CDR3 sequence: CASSYLGGVGNQPQHF. In DNA, the CDR3 is TGTGCCAGCAGTTACTTGGGCGGGGTGGGCAATCAGCCCCAGCATTTT.

The J gene is TRBJ1-1, the V gene TRBV6-5; D is uncertain. The CDR3 has 13 residues. V dropped 3 bases and J dropped 1 base, with 6 bases sitting between them. CDR1 MNHEY and CDR2 SVGAGI come from the germline V gene. The CDR3 DNA reads TGTGCCAGCAGTTATAACGGGAACACTGAAGCTTTCTTT. It translates to CASSYNGNTEAFF.

The chain combines TRBV13 with TRBJ2-1; 9 nucleotides match TRBD1. V dropped 5 bases and J dropped 2; count of bases not matched to a gene: 19. The CDR3 loop spans 20 amino acids. Germline V gene data show CDR1 as PRHDT and CDR2 as FYEKMQ (reference sequence). The CDR3 reads CASSPPPGQGRPITYNEQFF. DNA of the CDR3: TGTGCCAGCAGCCCCCCCCCGGGACAGGGTAGGCCAATTACCTACAATGAGCAGTTCTTC.

V is TRBV19 and J is TRBJ2-1; TRBD1 is a possible D gene (5 bases). Trimming stripped 6 bases from V and 6 bases from J, with 15 bases between. CDR3 length: 14 residues. Germline V gene lookup returns CDR1 LNHDA and CDR2 SQIVND (reference sequence). This CDR3 reads CASSPRQGPNEQFF. The DNA of the CDR3 is TGTGCCAGTAGCCCGCGTCAGGGCCCCAATGAGCAGTTCTTC.